Following are 31 T cell receptor beta chains from one sample sequenced in a study of T cell responses to AZD1222 COVID-19 vaccine. Sequencing used immunoSEQ multiplex PCR; TCRdb keeps in-frame clones, though not all of them. Of over 85,000 clones in the sample, 88% were seen once. Sequenced material: peripheral blood, taken 28 days after the second AZD1222 dose. Receptors originate from an adult who received the AZD1222 COVID-19 vaccine.

This CDR3 is CASSLDKVAKLFF. DNA for the CDR3: TGTGCCAGCAGTCTAGACAAAGTAGCGAAACTGTTTTTT. V is TRBV12-3 or TRBV12-4 and J is TRBJ1-4; D unclear. The ends were cut back, 5 bases at V and 11 bases at J, with 15 bases in the middle. The CDR3 spans 13 residues.

V and J are TRBV29-1 and TRBJ1-4; 11 nucleotides match TRBD1. Trimming removed 1 base from V and 10 bases from J; junction bases left unmatched: 11. Germline loops: CDR1 SQVTM, CDR2 ANQGSEA. The CDR3 length is 16 residues. CDR3 DNA sequence: TGCAGCGTTGAAGCCCCGGGACAGGGGGTTGGTGGAAAACTGTTTTTT. Protein sequence: CSVEAPGQGVGGKLFF.

The chain combines TRBV19 with TRBJ1-4; D gene uncertain. From germline, CDR1 is LNHDA and CDR2 SQIVND (reference sequence). Trimming removed 1 base at V and 0 bases at J, with 6 bases between. This CDR3 has 15 amino acids. The chain's CDR3 is CASSIGETTNEKLFF. The CDR3 DNA sequence: TGTGCCAGTAGTATAGGAGAGACAACTAATGAAAAACTGTTTTTT.

V gene TRBV28 combines with J gene TRBJ1-2; 9 nucleotides align to TRBD1. The CDR3 loop spans 16 amino acids. Germline CDR1 is MDHEN and CDR2 is SYDVKM. J lost 5 bases, V lost 4 bases, and 11 bases had no gene match. The CDR3 coding sequence is TGTGCCAGCAGTTCGACTATGGGACAGGGCCCGTATGGCTACACCTTC. Translation: CASSSTMGQGPYGYTF.

The gene calls are TRBV18 and TRBJ1-4; no firm D call. Germline values: CDR1 KGHSH, CDR2 LQKENI. Trimming took 4 bases from V and 4 from J, leaving 13 bases between them. This CDR3 is 15 amino acids long. The DNA for the CDR3 is TGTGCCAGCTCACTCGCGTGGGGAAATAATGAAAAACTGTTTTTT. It codes for CASSLAWGNNEKLFF.

This chain connects TRBV7-2 to TRBJ2-1; possibly TRBD1 or TRBD2 for D (5 bases each). V was pared by 5 bases and J by 7 bases, with 12 bases between. The length of the CDR3 is 13 residues. Looked up from germline, CDR1 is SGHTA and CDR2 is FQGNSA. CDR3 sequence reads: CASSPVWGNEQFF. CDR3 nucleotide sequence: TGTGCCAGCAGCCCTGTTTGGGGGAATGAGCAGTTCTTC.

The chain carries TRBV6-6 and TRBJ2-5, with 11 bases that match TRBD2. The germline V gene encodes CDR1 MNHNY and CDR2 SVGAGI (reference sequence). V shed 5 bases and J 4 bases; nucleotides not matched to a gene: 3. The CDR3 spans 14 residues. For the CDR3, the DNA is TGTGCCAGCAGTCCAGGACTAGCGGGAGAGACCCAGTACTTC. Translating gives CASSPGLAGETQYF.

The DNA for the CDR3 is TGTGCCAGCAGTTTTCTTAGGGGGGATAGCAATCAGCCCCAGCATTTT. This encodes CASSFLRGDSNQPQHF. The V and J genes are TRBV28 and TRBJ1-5, with D perhaps TRBD1 (6 bases). This CDR3 has 16 residues. Looked up from germline, CDR1 is MDHEN and CDR2 is SYDVKM. V gave up 3 bases and J gave up 0 bases, with 12 bases separating them.

In its sample, this clone was seen a few times. V is TRBV5-1 and J is TRBJ2-7; D may be TRBD2 (5 bases). Germline-derived CDR1 and CDR2 are SGHRS and YFSETQ. Trimming removed 1 base at V and 2 bases at J, with 10 bases between. The CDR3 extends over 14 amino acids. CDR3 loop: CASSLLGGTYEQYF. The CDR3 DNA reads as TGCGCCAGCAGCTTGCTTGGAGGAACCTACGAGCAGTACTTC.

This sequence joins TRBV6-5 and TRBJ1-2; D is uncertain. V lost 4 bases, J lost 6 bases, and 18 bases lay in between. The CDR3 has 15 residues. Germline CDR1 reads MNHEY; CDR2 reads SVGAGI. The CDR3 DNA reads as TGTGCCAGCAGTTCCCCGCGGAAGGGATCGGATGGCTACACCTTC. As protein: CASSSPRKGSDGYTF.

The V and J genes are TRBV12-3 or TRBV12-4 and TRBJ2-7; D unresolved. The CDR3 loop spans 11 amino acids. Between the trimmed V and J ends, which lost 3 bases and 4 bases, there was a span of 4 bases. CDR3 in amino acids: CASSFRYEQYF. The CDR3 nucleotides are TGTGCCAGCAGTTTTCGGTACGAGCAGTACTTC.

The genes are TRBV19 and TRBJ1-1, with D hard to call. Looked up from germline, CDR1 is LNHDA and CDR2 is SQIVND (reference sequence). The CDR3 is 16 amino acids. Trimming cost V 3 bases and J 1 base, with 15 bases left between them. This chain's CDR3 is CASSIPYLGRNTEAFF. The DNA for the CDR3 is TGTGCCAGTAGTATCCCCTACTTGGGGAGGAACACTGAAGCTTTCTTT.

This clone has just one count. The genes are TRBV28 and TRBJ2-3; D uncertain. The CDR3 runs 13 residues. V was trimmed by 1 base and J by 6 bases, leaving 8 bases between them. CDR1 and CDR2 (germline): MDHEN, SYDVKM. This CDR3 is CASSLLGLDTQYF. CDR3 DNA: TGTGCCAGCAGTTTATTGGGTCTGGATACGCAGTATTTT.

The J gene is TRBJ2-1, the V gene TRBV2, with D uncertain. Per the germline V gene, CDR1 is SNHLY and CDR2 is FYNNEI. The CDR3 has 13 residues. V was shortened by 6 bases and J by 10 bases, with 16 bases between the two germline ends. CDR3 in DNA: TGTGCCAGCAGGGTCATGATTTGGGGAGAGCAGTTCTTC. It codes for CASRVMIWGEQFF.

The V gene is TRBV24-1, the J gene TRBJ2-1; TRBD1 matches 7 bases. CDR3 length equals 14 residues. V shed 5 bases and J 8 bases; nucleotides not matched to a gene: 8. The V gene's germline CDR1 is KGHDR and CDR2 SFDVKD. In DNA form, the CDR3 reads TGTGCCACCAGTGGCGCGACAGGGATGGATGAGCAGTTCTTC. Its translation: CATSGATGMDEQFF.

The count of this clone is one. The V call is TRBV14, the J call TRBJ1-2, with 7 bases that match TRBD1. The V gene end was trimmed by 4 bases and the J gene end by 5 bases; junction bases not matched to a gene: 4. This CDR3 comprises 13 residues. Per germline, CDR1 SGHDN and CDR2 FVKESK. CDR3: CASSPDRVYGYTF. CDR3 DNA: TGTGCCAGCAGCCCCGACAGGGTATATGGCTACACCTTC.

The chain uses TRBV5-1 and TRBJ2-7; possible D gene TRBD2, 5 bases. The V gene's germline CDR1 is SGHRS and CDR2 YFSETQ. The length of the CDR3 is 14 residues. Trimming left V 0 bases short and J 2 bases short, with 9 bases between. The CDR3 spells CASSLGGSPYEQYF. The CDR3 bases are TGCGCCAGCAGCTTGGGTGGGAGCCCCTACGAGCAGTACTTC.

This chain connects TRBV19 to TRBJ1-6; D uncertain. The germline CDR1 and CDR2 sequences are LNHDA and SQIVND (reference sequence). Trimming took 3 bases from V and 12 from J, leaving 18 bases between them. The CDR3 is 15 residues long. The CDR3 DNA is TGTGCCAGTAGTATTTTCGGGGTGGACCCCGAACCCCTCCACTTT. This codes for CASSIFGVDPEPLHF.

This chain links TRBV6-1 with TRBJ1-4, with unresolved D. Trimming stripped 2 bases from V and 7 bases from J, with 5 bases between. The V gene's germline CDR1 is MNHNS and CDR2 SASEGT. The CDR3 runs to 12 residues. In nucleotides, the CDR3 is TGTGCCAGCAGTGAACTGGGTGAAAAACTGTTTTTT. Translated: CASSELGEKLFF.

This sequence joins TRBV11-2 and TRBJ2-7; D unresolved. This CDR3 region has 16 residues. V was cut by 0 bases and J by 1 base, with 13 bases left in between. The germline V gene has CDR1 SGHAT and CDR2 FQNNGV. The CDR3 DNA reads TGTGCCAGCAGCTTAGATAGTGGCGGAAGTTCCTACGAGCAGTACTTC. Amino acid sequence: CASSLDSGGSSYEQYF.

J is TRBJ1-1 and V is TRBV27; the D gene is possibly TRBD1 (6 bases). Looked up from germline, CDR1 is MNHEY and CDR2 is SMNVEV (reference sequence). V lost 2 bases and J lost 0, with 16 bases in between. The CDR3 sequence is 17 residues long. The CDR3 spells CASSLGGGESLNTEAFF. CDR3 bases: TGTGCCAGCAGTTTAGGAGGGGGGGAAAGCTTGAACACTGAAGCTTTCTTT.

The chain links TRBV5-5 to TRBJ2-7, with 9 bases identical to TRBD1. Looked up from germline, CDR1 is SGHKS and CDR2 is YYEKEE (reference sequence). There are 15 residues in the CDR3. V lost 1 base, J lost 2 bases, and 4 bases stayed unmatched. CDR3 nucleotides: TGTGCCAGCAGCTTGAGAGACAGGGGGACCTACGAGCAGTACTTC. Translation gives CASSLRDRGTYEQYF.

This chain uses TRBV6-6 with TRBJ1-1; TRBD1 agrees at 10 bases. Trimming took 5 bases from V and 7 from J; bases not matched to a gene: 7. In germline, CDR1 is MNHNY, CDR2 SVGAGI (reference sequence). The CDR3 covers 14 residues. Written as DNA, the CDR3 is TGTGCCAGCAGTCGACAGGGGGCGGGGGTTGAAGCTTTCTTT. This codes for CASSRQGAGVEAFF.

This sequence joins TRBV3-1 (or the pseudogene TRBV3-2) and TRBJ2-7; D is unclear. V was clipped by 4 bases and J by 5 bases, with 6 bases between them. The germline gives CDR1 LGHDT, CDR2 YNNKEL (reference sequence). This CDR3 has 11 residues. CDR3 amino acids: CASSPRNEQYF. The CDR3 nucleotides read TGTGCCAGCAGCCCCCGAAACGAGCAGTACTTC.

This clone was counted once. The rearrangement uses TRBV4-2 and TRBJ1-1, with D uncertain. Germline lookup yields CDR1 LGHNA and CDR2 YNFKEQ. The CDR3 length is 14 residues. Trimming shortened V by 0 bases and J by 6 bases, and 11 bases separated the two germline ends. In DNA, the CDR3 is TGTGCCAGCAGCCAAGATACGAGGGATGCTGAAGCTTTCTTT. As protein: CASSQDTRDAEAFF.

This chain links TRBV7-9 with TRBJ2-1; 7 positions agree with TRBD2. From germline, CDR1 is SEHNR and CDR2 FQNEAQ (reference sequence). The V gene end was trimmed by 7 bases and the J gene end by 7 bases; junction bases not matched to a gene: 16. The CDR3 contains 16 residues. The CDR3 sequence: CASTESDHGGGNEQFF. CDR3 DNA sequence: TGTGCCAGCACAGAATCCGATCATGGGGGAGGGAATGAGCAGTTCTTC.

Comments on this clone: The identical CDR3 is also encoded by other nucleotide sequences in the sample. The gene calls are TRBV7-2 and TRBJ1-2; D is uncertain. Trimming stripped 1 base from V and 4 bases from J, with 4 bases between. This CDR3 is built from 12 residues. Germline V gene data show CDR1 as SGHTA and CDR2 as FQGNSA. CDR3: CASSLGGYGYTF. The CDR3 region has the DNA TGTGCCAGCAGCTTAGGGGGCTATGGCTACACCTTC.

The chain couples TRBV15 to TRBJ1-5; D is uncertain. Germline V gene data show CDR1 as LNHNV and CDR2 as YYDKDF (reference sequence). The CDR3 has 15 amino acids. Trimming removed 0 bases from V and 0 bases from J, with 6 bases in between. The CDR3: CATSREWASNQPQHF. The CDR3 coding sequence is TGTGCCACCAGCAGAGAATGGGCTAGCAATCAGCCCCAGCATTTT.

The count of this clone is one. The CDR3 here is CSASWGSKAGTEAFF. The CDR3 DNA sequence: TGCAGTGCTAGTTGGGGTTCGAAGGCCGGCACTGAAGCTTTCTTT. V gene TRBV20-1 combines with J gene TRBJ1-1; D not resolved. The CDR3 length is 15 residues. V lost 3 bases and J 4 bases, leaving 18 bases between the germline ends. The germline V gene has CDR1 DFQATT and CDR2 SNEGSKA (reference sequence).

The rearrangement links TRBV27 to TRBJ2-7; a weak D match, TRBD2 (7 bases). The V gene lost 5 bases and the J gene lost 4 bases, with 24 bases spanning the gap. Germline V gene lookup returns CDR1 MNHEY and CDR2 SMNVEV (reference sequence). This CDR3 is built from 17 residues. This CDR3 is CASSPVTILGGGYEQYF. Written as DNA, the CDR3 is TGTGCCAGCAGTCCTGTAACCATATTAGGGGGGGGTTACGAGCAGTACTTC.

The CDR3 sequence: CASSWTQVEGYTF. CDR3 nucleotide sequence: TGTGCCAGCAGCTGGACCCAGGTTGAGGGCTACACCTTC. The chain carries TRBV7-9 and TRBJ1-2; D is ambiguous. The CDR3 covers 13 residues. Germline CDR1 and CDR2: SEHNR and FQNEAQ (reference sequence). Trimming stripped 4 bases from V and 8 bases from J, with 14 bases between.